Included here is one T cell receptor beta chain sequence, with context. Trimming removed 5 bases from V and 3 bases from J, with 10 bases in between. Germline CDR1 and CDR2: SGHAT and FQNNGV. The CDR3 extends over 13 amino acids. The entry originates in a study of blood T cell repertoires in COVID-19. Study details: The analysed material was cDNA or gDNA that came from T cells, B-cell-depleted T cells, or PBMCs.

Original data processing: Estimation of nucleated cell counts relied on the amplification of reference gene primers. Produced via immunoSEQ multiplex PCR; TCRdb's table is partial and in-frame only. That table gives V, J and clone size, and the DNA gave D and trimming. This sample carries roughly 300,000 clones, roughly 79% of them seen once, and the ten largest clones take around 2.9%. The V gene is TRBV11-2, the J gene TRBJ1-1, with a weak D call TRBD1 (6 bases). Sequenced material: peripheral blood. The clonotype comes from an older woman with active or convalescent COVID-19. The CDR3 coding sequence is TGTGCCAGCAGCCCGGCAGGGGACACTGAAGCTTTCTTT. Protein product: CASSPAGDTEAFF.